Below are 7 T cell receptor beta chains sequenced from a single sample in a study of cytomegalovirus exposure and HLA in healthy donors. Primers for the PCR totalled 60 Vbeta and 13 Jbeta. Measured with immunoSEQ multiplex PCR; TCRdb has only the in-frame clones, and not every one. Altogether 100,000 to 150,000 clones are present, roughly 72% being singletons, with the ten largest covering approximately 7.2%. The sequenced material came from PBMCs. The receptors were gathered from a male donor in good health and CMV-seronegative.

This clone was counted once. The CDR3 loop reads CSVEEYRGSQTYEQYF. The CDR3 bases are TGCAGCGTTGAAGAGTACAGGGGGTCGCAGACCTACGAGCAGTACTTC. The chain has TRBV29-1 and TRBJ2-7, with 8 bases that match TRBD1. The germline V gene has CDR1 SQVTM and CDR2 ANQGSEA. CDR3 size: 16 residues. After removal of 0 bases from V and 2 bases from J, the junction contained 9 bases not matched to a gene.

This rearrangement joins TRBV19 to TRBJ1-5, with no clear D. Deletions cut 3 bases from V and 5 bases from J, with 14 bases between. Germline CDR1 LNHDA, CDR2 SQIVND (reference sequence). The CDR3 has 15 residues. The CDR3 region has the DNA TGTGCCAGTAGTATGTGGCGGACCGGGGATCAGCCCCAGCATTTT. Amino acid sequence: CASSMWRTGDQPQHF.

In this sample, this clone turned up a few times. The V and J genes are TRBV30 and TRBJ1-1; the match to TRBD1 covers 8 bases. The CDR3 totals 13 residues. CDR1 is GTSNPN and CDR2 is SVGIG in the germline V gene (reference sequence). The J segment lost 3 bases and the V segment lost 3 bases, leaving 3 bases of the junction unmatched. CDR3 residues: CAWRRTGYTEAFF. The CDR3 nucleotides read TGTGCCTGGAGACGGACAGGGTACACTGAAGCTTTCTTT.

This clone showed up just a few times. The rearrangement uses TRBV6-6 and TRBJ2-2; D call uncertain. Germline CDR1 MNHNY, CDR2 SVGAGI (reference sequence). Trimming took 7 bases from V and 4 from J, leaving 16 bases between them. The CDR3 is 15 amino acids. The CDR3 protein is CASMPDTPGTGELFF. The CDR3 coding sequence is TGTGCCAGCATGCCCGACACGCCTGGCACCGGGGAGCTGTTTTTT.

The V and J genes are TRBV28 and TRBJ2-4; 10 nucleotides match TRBD2. Germline loops: CDR1 MDHEN, CDR2 SYDVKM. The CDR3 spans 21 residues. With 3 bases clipped from V and 1 base from J, the junction kept 18 bases outside the gene matches. The DNA of the CDR3 is TGTGCCAGCAGTTTCCTTGCTAATGGGCTAGCGGGAGATCTTGCCAAAAACATTCAGTACTTC. This encodes CASSFLANGLAGDLAKNIQYF.

The chain joins TRBV2 to TRBJ2-7; D not certain. Trimming took off 7 bases at V and 0 bases at J, with 13 bases between the two ends. CDR1 SNHLY and CDR2 FYNNEI come from the germline V gene. The CDR3 covers 14 residues. The CDR3 here is CASTGEASSYEQYF. CDR3 nucleotides: TGTGCCAGCACCGGCGAGGCAAGCTCCTACGAGCAGTACTTC.

This chain uses TRBV7-8 with TRBJ1-5; no clear D gene. CDR3 length: 13 residues. CDR1 and CDR2 from the germline V gene are SGHVS and FQNEAQ. With 5 bases removed from V and 7 bases from J, the gap between germline ends came to 12 bases. This chain's CDR3 is CASSHPGEQPQHF. The DNA for the CDR3 is TGTGCCAGCAGCCACCCCGGGGAGCAGCCCCAGCATTTT.